This is a list of T cell receptor beta chains from one sample in a study of blood T cell repertoires in COVID-19. The table came from immunoSEQ multiplex PCR; TCRdb's copy has only in-frame clones and leaves some out. The sample has about 410,000 clones; around nine tenths are singletons. Sequencing used peripheral blood. The source is a middle-aged woman with COVID-19, enrolled during active disease. The CDR3 runs from the conserved cysteine through the conserved F or W.

cdr3_aa: CATSDPGTGQETQYF
cdr3_length: 15
v_call: TRBV24-1
j_call: TRBJ2-5

cdr3_aa: CAWSPRGQGSPNYNSPLHF
cdr3_length: 19
v_call: TRBV30
j_call: TRBJ1-6

cdr3_aa: CASSLSVTYEQYF
cdr3_length: 13
v_call: TRBV14
j_call: TRBJ2-7

cdr3_aa: CASSKAYGTEAFF
cdr3_length: 13
v_call: TRBV21-1
j_call: TRBJ1-1

cdr3_aa: CASSLGGSSETQYF
cdr3_length: 14
v_call: TRBV5-1
j_call: TRBJ2-5

cdr3_aa: CASSLGTGVADTEAFF
cdr3_length: 16
v_call: TRBV28
j_call: TRBJ1-1

cdr3_aa: CASSPLWRAELFF
cdr3_length: 13
v_call: TRBV5-6
j_call: TRBJ2-2

cdr3_aa: CASSDGIGTLYGYTF
cdr3_length: 15
v_call: TRBV6-1
j_call: TRBJ1-2

cdr3_aa: CASSQFNQPQHF
cdr3_length: 12
v_call: TRBV7-2
j_call: TRBJ1-5

cdr3_aa: CASSPRGLYEQYF
cdr3_length: 13
v_call: TRBV19
j_call: TRBJ2-7

cdr3_aa: CATSITNYGYTF
cdr3_length: 12
v_call: TRBV19
j_call: TRBJ1-2

cdr3_aa: CASRRSRGDEQFF
cdr3_length: 13
v_call: TRBV27
j_call: TRBJ2-1

cdr3_aa: CASSVGGPPTEQYF
cdr3_length: 14
v_call: TRBV10-2
j_call: TRBJ2-7

cdr3_aa: CASSQLYGNTEAFF
cdr3_length: 14
v_call: TRBV4-3
j_call: TRBJ1-1

cdr3_aa: CASSVEPRYEQYF
cdr3_length: 13
v_call: TRBV9
j_call: TRBJ2-7

cdr3_aa: CASSFRVGNTIYF
cdr3_length: 13
v_call: TRBV28
j_call: TRBJ1-3

cdr3_aa: CASSIAGALNEQYF
cdr3_length: 14
v_call: TRBV19
j_call: TRBJ2-7

cdr3_aa: CASSPRNREGGYTF
cdr3_length: 14
v_call: TRBV11-2
j_call: TRBJ1-2

cdr3_aa: CAIRRRDRGVYDYGYTF
cdr3_length: 17
v_call: TRBV10-3
j_call: TRBJ1-2

cdr3_aa: CASSPDRINQPQHF
cdr3_length: 14
v_call: TRBV28
j_call: TRBJ1-5

cdr3_aa: CASSLGTSGGHEQFF
cdr3_length: 15
v_call: TRBV11-2
j_call: TRBJ2-1

cdr3_aa: CAWSVRRGREWVNTEAFF
cdr3_length: 18
v_call: TRBV30
j_call: TRBJ1-1

cdr3_aa: CASIHLGGTAYGYTF
cdr3_length: 15
v_call: TRBV28
j_call: TRBJ1-2

cdr3_aa: CATSASQDRDQPQHF
cdr3_length: 15
v_call: TRBV24-1
j_call: TRBJ1-5

cdr3_aa: CASSRAGEQYF
cdr3_length: 11
v_call: TRBV3-1/TRBV3-2
j_call: TRBJ2-7

cdr3_aa: CATSDPGLAGNNEQFF
cdr3_length: 16
v_call: TRBV24-1
j_call: TRBJ2-1

cdr3_aa: CSARTQVQETQYF
cdr3_length: 13
v_call: TRBV29-1
j_call: TRBJ2-5

cdr3_aa: CASIPPSGQGPGELFF
cdr3_length: 16
v_call: TRBV19
j_call: TRBJ2-2

cdr3_aa: CASSQDLAPRVNEQFF
cdr3_length: 16
v_call: TRBV3-1/TRBV3-2
j_call: TRBJ2-1

cdr3_aa: CASSSYTDTQYF
cdr3_length: 12
v_call: TRBV5-4
j_call: TRBJ2-3

cdr3_aa: CASSQLAGGGTDTQYF
cdr3_length: 16
v_call: TRBV4-3
j_call: TRBJ2-3

cdr3_aa: CASSLSSQPQHF
cdr3_length: 12
v_call: TRBV27
j_call: TRBJ1-5

cdr3_aa: CASSLQRGPGETQYF
cdr3_length: 15
v_call: TRBV5-1
j_call: TRBJ2-5

cdr3_aa: CASSSATGSEQFF
cdr3_length: 13
v_call: TRBV7-2
j_call: TRBJ2-1

cdr3_aa: CASSSLELGGYTF
cdr3_length: 13
v_call: TRBV5-6
j_call: TRBJ1-2

cdr3_aa: CASSHRGSSGNTIYF
cdr3_length: 15
v_call: TRBV14
j_call: TRBJ1-3

cdr3_aa: CASSYRGLLTEAFF
cdr3_length: 14
v_call: TRBV6-5
j_call: TRBJ1-1

cdr3_aa: CASSWDRGFQETQYF
cdr3_length: 15
v_call: TRBV5-1
j_call: TRBJ2-5

cdr3_aa: CAWSALQGRSGNTIYF
cdr3_length: 16
v_call: TRBV30
j_call: TRBJ1-3

cdr3_aa: CSALRGTSSHEQFF
cdr3_length: 14
v_call: TRBV29-1
j_call: TRBJ2-1

cdr3_aa: CATAAGATNEKLFF
cdr3_length: 14
v_call: TRBV10-3
j_call: TRBJ1-4